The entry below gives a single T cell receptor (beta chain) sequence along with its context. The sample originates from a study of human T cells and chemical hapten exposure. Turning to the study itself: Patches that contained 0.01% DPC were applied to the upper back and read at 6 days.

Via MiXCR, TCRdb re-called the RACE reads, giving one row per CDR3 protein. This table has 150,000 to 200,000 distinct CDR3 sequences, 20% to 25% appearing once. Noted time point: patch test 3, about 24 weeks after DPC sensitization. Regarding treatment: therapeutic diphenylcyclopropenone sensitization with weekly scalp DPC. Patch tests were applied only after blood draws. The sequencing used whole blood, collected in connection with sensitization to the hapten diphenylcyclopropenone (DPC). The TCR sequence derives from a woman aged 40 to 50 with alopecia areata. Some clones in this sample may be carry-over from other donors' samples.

The CDR3 loop is CASREGFSLAKNIQYF. For the CDR3, the DNA is TGTGCCAGCCGGGAGGGATTCTCACTAGCCAAAAACATTCAGTACTTC. This chain joins TRBV6-2 or TRBV6-3 and TRBJ2-4, with TRBD2 identical over 8 bases. Germline-derived CDR1 and CDR2 are MNHEY and SVGEGT. The CDR3 covers 16 residues. The junction had 9 bases not matched to a gene; V was cut back by 8 bases and J by 0 bases.